This entry describes one TCR beta chain. The germline V gene has CDR1 SNHLY and CDR2 FYNNEI. The CDR3 has 13 residues. Trimming removed 2 bases at V and 8 bases at J, with 10 bases between. This sample was taken from a study of T cell responses to AZD1222 COVID-19 vaccine. The method was immunoSEQ multiplex PCR; TCRdb's version includes in-frame clones alone and lacks a portion of them. Among 130,000 to 150,000 clones, over 85% were seen once, and the ten largest hold more than 5.5%. The TCR originated in an adult in good health. The chain combines TRBV2 with TRBJ2-1, with D uncertain. The source was peripheral blood, collected on day 0 of AZD1222 vaccination. This CDR3 reads CASSEKLTYEQFF. The CDR3 nucleotides are TGTGCCAGCAGTGAAAAGCTTACCTATGAGCAGTTCTTC.